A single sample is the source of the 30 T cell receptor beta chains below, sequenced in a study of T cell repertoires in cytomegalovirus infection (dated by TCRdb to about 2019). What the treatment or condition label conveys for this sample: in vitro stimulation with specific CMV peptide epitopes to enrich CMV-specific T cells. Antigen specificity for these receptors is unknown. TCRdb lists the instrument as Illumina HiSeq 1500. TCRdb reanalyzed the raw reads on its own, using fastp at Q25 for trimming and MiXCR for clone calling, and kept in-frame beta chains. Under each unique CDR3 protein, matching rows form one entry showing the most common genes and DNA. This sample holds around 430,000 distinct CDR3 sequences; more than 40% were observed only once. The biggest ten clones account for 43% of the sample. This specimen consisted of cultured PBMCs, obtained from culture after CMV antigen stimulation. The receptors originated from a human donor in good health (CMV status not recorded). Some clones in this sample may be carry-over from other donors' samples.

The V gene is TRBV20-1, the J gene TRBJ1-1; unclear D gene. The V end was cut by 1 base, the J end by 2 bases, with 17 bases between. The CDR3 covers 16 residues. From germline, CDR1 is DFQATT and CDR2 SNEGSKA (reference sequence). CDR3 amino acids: CSARVRQPGINTEAFF. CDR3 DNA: TGCAGTGCTAGAGTGCGGCAGCCTGGGATAAACACTGAAGCTTTCTTT.

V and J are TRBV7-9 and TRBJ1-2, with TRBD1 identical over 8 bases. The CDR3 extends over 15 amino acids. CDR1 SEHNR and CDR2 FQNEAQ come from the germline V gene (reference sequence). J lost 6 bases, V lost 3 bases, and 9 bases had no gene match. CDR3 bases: TGTGCCAGCAGCTTCACCCAGGGGGCGGGAAATGGCTACACCTTC. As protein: CASSFTQGAGNGYTF.

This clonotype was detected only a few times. The CDR3 loop is CASSLGVAGQETQYF. Here the CDR3 DNA reads TGTGCCAGCAGCTTAGGGGTAGCGGGGCAAGAGACCCAGTACTTC. V and J are TRBV7-7 and TRBJ2-5; 8 positions agree with TRBD2. The V segment lost 1 base and the J segment 2 bases; nucleotides outside the gene matches: 3. There are 15 residues in the CDR3. Germline V gene sequence: CDR1 SSHAT, CDR2 FNYEAQ (reference sequence). The full variable domain, in which reference TRBV7-7 and TRBJ2-5 provide the parts outside the CDR3, is GAGVSQSPRYKVTKRGQDVTLRCDPISSHATLYWYQQALGQGPEFLTYFNYEAQPDKSGLPSDRFSAERPEGSISTLTIQRTEQRDSAMYRCASSLGVAGQETQYFGPGTRLLVL.

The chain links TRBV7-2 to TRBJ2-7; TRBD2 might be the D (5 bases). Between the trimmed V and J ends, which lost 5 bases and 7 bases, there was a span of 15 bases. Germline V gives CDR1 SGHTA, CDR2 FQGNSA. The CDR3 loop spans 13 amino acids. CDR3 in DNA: TGTGCCAGCAGCCAAACTCATACGGGGGAGCAGTACTTC. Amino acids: CASSQTHTGEQYF.

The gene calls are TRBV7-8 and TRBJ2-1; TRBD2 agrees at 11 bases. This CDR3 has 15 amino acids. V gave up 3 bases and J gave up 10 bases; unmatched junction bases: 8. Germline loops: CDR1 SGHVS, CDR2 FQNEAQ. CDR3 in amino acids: CASSFFSGGAGEQFF. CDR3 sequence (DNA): TGTGCCAGCAGCTTCTTTAGCGGGGGGGCCGGGGAGCAGTTCTTC.

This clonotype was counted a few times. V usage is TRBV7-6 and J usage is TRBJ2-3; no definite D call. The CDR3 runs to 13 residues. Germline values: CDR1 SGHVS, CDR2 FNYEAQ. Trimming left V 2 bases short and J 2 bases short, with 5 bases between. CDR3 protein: CASSLWPTDTQYF. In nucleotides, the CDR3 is TGTGCCAGCAGCTTATGGCCCACAGATACGCAGTATTTT.

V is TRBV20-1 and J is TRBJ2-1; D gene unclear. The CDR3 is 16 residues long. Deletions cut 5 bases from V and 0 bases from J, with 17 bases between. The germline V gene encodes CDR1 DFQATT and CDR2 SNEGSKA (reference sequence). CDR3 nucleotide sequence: TGCAGTGCTCCTCCTCCTTGGCCTGGCTCCTACAATGAGCAGTTCTTC. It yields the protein CSAPPPWPGSYNEQFF.

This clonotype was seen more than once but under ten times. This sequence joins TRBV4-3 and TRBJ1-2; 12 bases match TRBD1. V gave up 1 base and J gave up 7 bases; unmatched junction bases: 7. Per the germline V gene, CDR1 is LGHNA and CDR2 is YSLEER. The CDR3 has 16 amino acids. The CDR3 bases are TGCGCCAGCAGCCAAGCCCCGGGACAGGGGGCGGGTGGCTACACCTTC. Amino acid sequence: CASSQAPGQGAGGYTF.

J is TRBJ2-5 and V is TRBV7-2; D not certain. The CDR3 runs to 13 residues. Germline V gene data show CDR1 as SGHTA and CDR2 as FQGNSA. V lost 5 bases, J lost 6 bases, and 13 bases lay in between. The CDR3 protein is CASSPTMVQTQYF. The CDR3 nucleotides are TGTGCCAGCAGCCCAACGATGGTGCAGACCCAGTACTTC.

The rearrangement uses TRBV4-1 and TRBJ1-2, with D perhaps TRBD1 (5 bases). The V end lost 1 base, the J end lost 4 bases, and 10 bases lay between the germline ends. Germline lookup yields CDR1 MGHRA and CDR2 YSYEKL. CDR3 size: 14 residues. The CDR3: CASSQVGESYGYTF. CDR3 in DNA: TGCGCCAGCAGCCAAGTGGGGGAATCCTATGGCTACACCTTC.

CDR3 sequence: CASSSNAARQGNTF. DNA of the CDR3: TGTGCCAGTAGTTCTAACGCCGCCCGACAGGGGAACACCTTC. The chain is built from TRBV19 and TRBJ1-2, with TRBD1 matching over 8 bases. The germline V gene has CDR1 LNHDA and CDR2 SQIVND (reference sequence). CDR3 length: 14 amino acids. The J segment lost 12 bases and the V segment lost 5 bases, leaving 14 bases of the junction unmatched.

This CDR3 is CASSLTPTGTYEQYF. The DNA for the CDR3 is TGTGCCAGCAGTCTCACCCCGACAGGGACCTACGAGCAGTACTTC. This chain uses TRBV27 with TRBJ2-7; 7 bases line up with TRBD1. The germline CDR1 and CDR2 sequences are MNHEY and SMNVEV (reference sequence). The CDR3 length is 15 residues. V dropped 5 bases and J dropped 2; count of bases not matched to a gene: 9.

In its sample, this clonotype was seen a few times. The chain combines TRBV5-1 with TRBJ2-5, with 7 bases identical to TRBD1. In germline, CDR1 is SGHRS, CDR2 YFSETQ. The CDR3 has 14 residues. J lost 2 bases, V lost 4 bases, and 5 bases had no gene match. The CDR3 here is CASSTYRGQETQYF. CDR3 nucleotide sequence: TGCGCCAGCAGCACTTACAGGGGACAAGAGACCCAGTACTTC.

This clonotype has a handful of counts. CDR3 DNA sequence: TGTGCCAGCATTCCCCCCGGAGGTCTAGCGGGAGGGCCGTCAGGGGGTGAGCAGTTCTTC. Translation gives CASIPPGGLAGGPSGGEQFF. The chain links TRBV25-1 to TRBJ2-1; TRBD2 matches at 12 bases. The CDR3 is 20 amino acids. V gave up 7 bases and J gave up 9 bases; unmatched junction bases: 25. The V gene's germline CDR1 is MGHDK and CDR2 SYGVNS.

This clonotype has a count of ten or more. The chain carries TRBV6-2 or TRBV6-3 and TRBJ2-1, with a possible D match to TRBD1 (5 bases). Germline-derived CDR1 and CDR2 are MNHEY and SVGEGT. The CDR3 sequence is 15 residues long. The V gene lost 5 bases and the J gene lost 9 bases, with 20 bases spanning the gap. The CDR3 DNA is TGTGCCAGCAGTCCCCGCAGGGTCCTACATGGTGAGCAGTTCTTC. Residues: CASSPRRVLHGEQFF.

The CDR3 DNA reads as TGTGCCAGCAGTTTAAGGCTAACAACAGATACGCAGTATTTT. This sequence encodes CASSLRLTTDTQYF. V is TRBV12-3 or TRBV12-4 and J is TRBJ2-3, with D unclear. The CDR3 consists of 14 residues. V was clipped by 2 bases and J by 3 bases, with 9 bases between them.

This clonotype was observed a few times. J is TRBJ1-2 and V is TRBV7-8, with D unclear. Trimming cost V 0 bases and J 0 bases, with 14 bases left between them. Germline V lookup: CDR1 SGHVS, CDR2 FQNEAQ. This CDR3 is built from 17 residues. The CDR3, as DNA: TGTGCCAGCAGCTTAGCATTGGGGATTGAACCTAACTATGGCTACACCTTC. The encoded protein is CASSLALGIEPNYGYTF.

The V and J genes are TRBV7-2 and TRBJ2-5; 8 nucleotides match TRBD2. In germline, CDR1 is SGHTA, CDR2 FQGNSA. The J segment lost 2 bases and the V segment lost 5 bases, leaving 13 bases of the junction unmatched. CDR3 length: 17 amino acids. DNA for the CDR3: TGTGCCAGCAGCCCATTTGGGCGGGGGGCTCCTCAAGAGACCCAGTACTTC. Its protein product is CASSPFGRGAPQETQYF.

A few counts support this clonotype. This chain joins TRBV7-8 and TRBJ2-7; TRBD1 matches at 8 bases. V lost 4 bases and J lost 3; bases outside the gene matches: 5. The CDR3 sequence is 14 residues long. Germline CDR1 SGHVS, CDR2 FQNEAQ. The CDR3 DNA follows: TGTGCCAGCAGCTCCGGACAGGGAGTCTACGAGCAGTACTTC. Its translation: CASSSGQGVYEQYF.

The DNA of the CDR3 is TGTGCCAGCGGGACTAGCGGGGACTACGAGCAGTACTTC. Translated: CASGTSGDYEQYF. The chain couples TRBV6-1 to TRBJ2-7; 13 bases match TRBD2. CDR3 length: 13 amino acids. The junction had 1 base not matched to a gene; V was cut back by 8 bases and J by 3 bases. Germline V lookup: CDR1 MNHNS, CDR2 SASEGT.

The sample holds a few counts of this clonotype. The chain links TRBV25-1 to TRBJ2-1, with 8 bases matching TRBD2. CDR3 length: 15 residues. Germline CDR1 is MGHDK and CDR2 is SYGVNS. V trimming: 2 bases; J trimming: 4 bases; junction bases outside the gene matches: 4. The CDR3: CASSEGSSGYNEQFF. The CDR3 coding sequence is TGTGCCAGCAGTGAAGGGTCTAGCGGGTACAATGAGCAGTTCTTC.

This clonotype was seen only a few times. Written as DNA, the CDR3 is TGTGCCAGCAGCTTAGGGGTTAGCGGGAGGGCGTGGGAGACCCAGTACTTC. Translated, it gives CASSLGVSGRAWETQYF. The chain links TRBV7-2 to TRBJ2-5; 11 bases are shared with TRBD2. Per germline, CDR1 SGHTA and CDR2 FQGNSA. There are 17 residues in the CDR3. Trimming cost V 1 base and J 5 bases; bases outside gene matches: 9.

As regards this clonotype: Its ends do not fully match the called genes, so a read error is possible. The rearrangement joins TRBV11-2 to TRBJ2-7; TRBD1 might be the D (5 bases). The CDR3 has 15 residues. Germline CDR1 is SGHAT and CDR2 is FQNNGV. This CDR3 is CASSLDRAPGYEQHF. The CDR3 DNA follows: TGTGCCAGCAGCTTAGACAGGGCACCGGGCTACGAGCAGCACTTC.

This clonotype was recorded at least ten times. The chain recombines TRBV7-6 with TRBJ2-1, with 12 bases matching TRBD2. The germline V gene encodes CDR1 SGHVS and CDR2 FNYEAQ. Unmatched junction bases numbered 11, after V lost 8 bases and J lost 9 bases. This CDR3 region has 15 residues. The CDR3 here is CASEALAGGGGEQFF. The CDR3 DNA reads TGTGCCAGCGAAGCACTAGCGGGAGGTGGGGGTGAGCAGTTCTTC.

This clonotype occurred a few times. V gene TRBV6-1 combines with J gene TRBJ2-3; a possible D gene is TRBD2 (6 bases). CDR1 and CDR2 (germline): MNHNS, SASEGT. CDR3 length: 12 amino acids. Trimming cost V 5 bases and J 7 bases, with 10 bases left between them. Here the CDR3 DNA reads TGTGCCAGCAGTTCACTAGCTAATACGCAGTATTTT. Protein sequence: CASSSLANTQYF.

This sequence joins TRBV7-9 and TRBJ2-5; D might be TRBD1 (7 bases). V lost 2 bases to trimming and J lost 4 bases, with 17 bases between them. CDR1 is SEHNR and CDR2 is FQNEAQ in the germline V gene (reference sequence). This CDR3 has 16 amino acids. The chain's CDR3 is CASSLSWQGGLETQYF. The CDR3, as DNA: TGTGCCAGCAGCTTATCCTGGCAGGGGGGTTTAGAGACCCAGTACTTC.

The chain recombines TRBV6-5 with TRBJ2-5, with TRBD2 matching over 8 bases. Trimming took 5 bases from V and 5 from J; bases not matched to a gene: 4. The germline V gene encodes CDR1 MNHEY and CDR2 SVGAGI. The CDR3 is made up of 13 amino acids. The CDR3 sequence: CASSDPGGETQYF. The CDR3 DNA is TGTGCCAGCAGTGACCCGGGGGGGGAGACCCAGTACTTC.

The CDR3 loop is CASSSTVDGYTF. CDR3 in DNA: TGCGCCAGCAGCTCGACAGTTGATGGCTACACCTTC. This sequence joins TRBV5-1 and TRBJ1-2; D might be TRBD1 (5 bases). CDR3 size: 12 residues. Between the trimmed V and J ends, which lost 3 bases and 6 bases, there was a span of 9 bases. Germline CDR1 SGHRS, CDR2 YFSETQ.

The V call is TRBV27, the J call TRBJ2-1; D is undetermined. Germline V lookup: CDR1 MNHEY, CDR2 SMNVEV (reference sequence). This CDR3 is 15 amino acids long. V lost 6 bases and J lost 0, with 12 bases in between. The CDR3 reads CASSRLLSSYNEQFF. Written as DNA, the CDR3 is TGTGCCAGCAGCCGACTGCTGAGCTCCTACAATGAGCAGTTCTTC.

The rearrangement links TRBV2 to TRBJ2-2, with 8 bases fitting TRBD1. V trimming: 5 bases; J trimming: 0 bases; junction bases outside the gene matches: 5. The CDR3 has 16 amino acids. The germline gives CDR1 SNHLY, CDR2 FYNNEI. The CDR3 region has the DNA TGTGCCAGCAGTTGGACAGGGCCAGCGAACACCGGGGAGCTGTTTTTT. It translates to CASSWTGPANTGELFF.